This T cell receptor beta chain was observed in a study of OX40 agonist ivuxolimab in advanced cancers. Details on this clone: Its antigen is not known.

Per germline, CDR1 LGHNA and CDR2 YNFKEQ. This CDR3 comprises 16 residues. V trimming: 0 bases; J trimming: 5 bases; junction bases outside the gene matches: 6. Whole-study results and caveats: In the 0.1 to 3.0 mg/kg range, CD4+ and CD8+ blood T cells had expanded clonally by week 6.

Clones were sequenced by immunoSEQ multiplex PCR, and TCRdb holds only the in-frame ones, with some missing. The sample contains roughly 80,000 clones, around four fifths of which appear only once. This sequence joins TRBV4-2 and TRBJ1-5, with 8 bases lining up with TRBD1. This specimen was CD4+ or CD8+ T cells sorted from blood, taken in a trial of the OX40 agonist ivuxolimab. The source of this sequence is an adult with an advanced solid tumor such as melanoma, head and neck, liver or kidney cancer. CDR3 region: CASSQDLPGQDQPQHF. The CDR3 DNA reads as TGTGCCAGCAGCCAAGATCTCCCGGGACAGGATCAGCCCCAGCATTTT.